This T cell receptor beta chain derives from a study of cytomegalovirus exposure and HLA in healthy donors. The donors, nominally healthy at sampling, likely had unrecorded immune exposures. Germline V gene data show CDR1 as SQVTM and CDR2 as ANQGSEA. V shed 3 bases and J shed 6 bases, with 5 bases lying between them. This CDR3 has 10 amino acids. Study-wide results and caveats: When presence/absence was analysed, sequencing depth was taken to be roughly uniform across donors. Later work associated fewer than 20,000 TCR beta sequences with HLA alleles at 0.05 false discovery rate.

With 60 Vbeta and 13 Jbeta primers, the PCR was carried out. The data were produced by immunoSEQ multiplex PCR, yet TCRdb's version contains in-frame clones alone and is incomplete. This repertoire shows approximately 97,000 clones, 81% found once; its top ten account for under 5.5%. On this clone itself: Antigen: not known.

Sequenced input: PBMCs. The sequence came from a man aged 40-49 years in good health and CMV-seropositive. The chain recombines TRBV29-1 with TRBJ1-2, with no clear D. CDR3 sequence (DNA): TGCAGCGTTGACGGTCATGGCTACACCTTC. It is translated as CSVDGHGYTF.